One T cell receptor beta chain is described in this entry. TCRdb keeps only in-frame clones here, not all; method: immunoSEQ multiplex PCR. The profile shows hundreds of thousands of clones, around 81% of them singletons. These data come from a study of blood T cell repertoires in COVID-19. Study details: Whether acute or convalescent, the COVID-19 samples came from the United States, Italy and Spain. PBMCs, B-cell-depleted T cells, or T cells provided the cDNA or gDNA that made up the material.

Germline assignment: CDR1 SGHVS and CDR2 FQNEAQ. Trimming cost V 5 bases and J 4 bases, with 15 bases left between them. The CDR3 sequence is 15 residues long. The receptor's source is a woman between 50 and 59 years old with active or convalescent COVID-19. The chain is built from TRBV7-8 and TRBJ1-3; tentative D call: TRBD1 (6 bases). The sequenced material came from peripheral blood. CDR3 loop: CASSHRGGTGNTIYF. Here the CDR3 DNA reads TGTGCCAGCAGCCATAGGGGGGGTACGGGAAACACCATATATTTT.